The clone carrying this T cell receptor (beta chain) came up a few times. The antigen is unknown. The source of the sample is a study of T cell repertoires in cytomegalovirus infection. Study-wide background: From public TCR beta signatures came an indication of both CMV infection and matching HLA type.

TCRdb reprocessed the reads with MiXCR, giving one entry per CDR3 protein. The table shows about 350,000 distinct CDR3 sequences, with 34% occurring only once. V gave up 2 bases and J gave up 4 bases, with 12 bases separating them. CDR3 length: 14 residues. Germline V lookup: CDR1 SGHTA, CDR2 FQGNSA. Whole-study results and caveats: CMV-specific TCR beta clonotypes restricted by HLA-C dominated the ex vivo response.

The V and J genes are TRBV7-2 and TRBJ2-7; D is unclear. The sequence came from a human donor in good health (CMV status not recorded). Some clones in this sample may be carry-over from other donors' samples. Sequenced here: cultured PBMCs, sampled from culture after CMV antigen stimulation. The CDR3 DNA is TGTGCCAGCAGCTTAAGCCTCCCGCCGTACGAGCAGTACTTC. Amino acids: CASSLSLPPYEQYF.